The 23 T cell receptor beta chains in this list originate from one sample, sequenced in a study of T cell clonality in common variable immunodeficiency. Measured with immunoSEQ multiplex PCR; TCRdb has only the in-frame clones, and not every one. The sample yields around 60,000 clones, without any singletons. The sample consisted of peripheral blood mononuclear cells. Receptors originate from a person aged 18-70 years in good health.

This clone was seen at least ten times. The read ends 3 residues shy of where the CDR3 ends; the end is completed using the germline J gene. The V gene is TRBV18, the J gene TRBJ1-5, with D tentatively TRBD1 (5 bases). The germline gives CDR1 KGHSH, CDR2 LQKENI. The CDR3 length is 15 residues. Trimming pared 3 bases from V and 4 bases from J, leaving 13 bases between. CDR3: CASSPGRGWNQPQHF. The sequenced part of the CDR3 DNA is TGTGCCAGCTCACCGGGCCGGGGGTGGAATCAGCCC.

This clone was detected many times. The CDR3 goes on 3 residues after the read ends, and that part is filled in from the germline J gene. This chain uses TRBV19 with TRBJ2-7; 8 nucleotides align to TRBD1. After removal of 3 bases from V and 3 bases from J, the junction contained 7 bases not matched to a gene. This CDR3 is 15 amino acids long. Germline V gene data show CDR1 as LNHDA and CDR2 as SQIVND (reference sequence). Incomplete CDR3 DNA: TGTGCCAGTAGTATTGTTGGGACAGGTAACTACGAG. Translated: CASSIVGTGNYE. The CDR3 reads in full as CASSIVGTGNYEQYF.

This clone was observed at least ten times. The CDR3 sequence: CSARDLGNTDTQYF. Incomplete CDR3 DNA: TGCAGTGCTAGGGACTTGGGTAACACAGATACG. This chain joins TRBV20-1 and TRBJ2-3, with D perhaps matching TRBD2 (5 bases). The read terminates 3 residues before the CDR3 end, so the remaining end is supplied by the germline J gene. V was pared by 3 bases and J by 2 bases, with 12 bases between. CDR1 and CDR2 from the germline V gene are DFQATT and SNEGSKA (reference sequence). The CDR3 totals 14 residues.

This clone has ten or more counts. The read gets to within 3 residues of the CDR3 end, and the germline J gene fills in the rest. The chain is built from TRBV7-9 and TRBJ1-2; 8 bases are a match to TRBD1. CDR1 and CDR2 from the germline V gene are SEHNR and FQNEAQ (reference sequence). This CDR3 comprises 13 residues. This CDR3 reads CASSLGQGRGYTF. The CDR3 DNA, read in part, is TGTGCCAGCAGCTTAGGACAGGGGCGAGGC.

This clone was seen ten or more times. The CDR3 is cut off 3 residues early in the read; its end comes from the germline J gene. The chain links TRBV6-2 or TRBV6-3 to TRBJ2-1, with a tentative D call TRBD1 (5 bases). In germline, CDR1 is MNHEY, CDR2 SVGEGT. The CDR3 contains 16 residues. V lost 2 bases, J lost 5 bases, and 16 bases lay in between. This chain's CDR3 is CASSYDNLGQNNEQFF. CDR3 bases read: TGTGCCAGCAGTTACGATAACCTTGGACAAAACAATGAG.

This clone was detected ten times or more. The read halts 3 residues ahead of the CDR3 end, with the missing end drawn from the germline J gene. V is TRBV2 and J is TRBJ1-3; a weak D match, TRBD1 (5 bases). CDR3 length: 16 residues. V gave up 6 bases and J gave up 0 bases, with 15 bases separating them. Germline loops: CDR1 SNHLY, CDR2 FYNNEI. The sequenced CDR3 bases are TGTGCCAGCAGGGACCCGACAGACCCCTCTGGAAACACC. This codes for CASRDPTDPSGNT. The entire CDR3 reads CASRDPTDPSGNTIYF.

This clone was detected ten times or more. With the read ending 3 residues before the CDR3 end, the germline J gene is used to fill in that end. The genes are TRBV10-3 and TRBJ2-1, with 13 bases lining up with TRBD2. The ends lost 8 bases at V and 7 bases at J; junction bases unmatched: 8. In germline, CDR1 is ENHRY, CDR2 SYGVKD. CDR3 length: 15 amino acids. The CDR3 sequence: CAIRRTSGGENEQFF. The sequenced CDR3 bases are TGTGCCATCCGACGGACTAGCGGGGGAGAAAATGAG.

The sample holds many counts of this clone. Read coverage stops 3 residues before the CDR3 terminus; the germline J gene supplies the remainder. The J gene is TRBJ2-1, the V gene TRBV7-3; TRBD1 aligns across 7 bases. V was clipped by 5 bases and J by 4 bases; unmatched bases: 5. This CDR3 contains 14 residues. The germline CDR1 and CDR2 sequences are SGHTA and FQGTGA. The CDR3 spells CASSTLQGYNEQFF. The DNA read from the CDR3 is TGTGCCAGCAGCACCTTACAGGGGTACAATGAG.

This clone was counted many times. The CDR3 extends 3 residues past the end of the read, so its final part is completed from the germline J gene. V usage is TRBV5-1 and J usage is TRBJ2-1; 9 bases align to TRBD1. The CDR3 is 17 amino acids. The germline V gene has CDR1 SGHRS and CDR2 YFSETQ. Trimming at V came to 3 bases and at J to 2 bases, leaving 9 bases not matched to a gene. The CDR3 sequence: CASSSTSTGGPYNEQFF. The covered CDR3 bases are TGCGCCAGCAGCTCCACATCAACAGGGGGCCCCTACAATGAG.

A word on this clone: Coverage ceases 3 residues before the CDR3 finishes, and the germline J gene fills in the end. This sample also contains other DNA sequences that code for the same CDR3. The chain is built from TRBV7-6 and TRBJ1-4, with 9 bases lining up with TRBD1. This CDR3 is built from 17 residues. Per germline, CDR1 SGHVS and CDR2 FNYEAQ. Losses at the gene ends were 5 bases for V and 2 bases for J; bases not matched to a gene: 9. The covered CDR3 bases are TGTGCCAGCAGCCTTGGGACAGGGATAGGGACTAATGAAAAA. As protein: CASSLGTGIGTNEK. The complete CDR3 protein is CASSLGTGIGTNEKLFF.

This clone was seen ten or more times. The read halts 3 residues ahead of the CDR3 end, with the missing end drawn from the germline J gene. This chain links TRBV7-3 with TRBJ1-2; tentatively, D is TRBD1 (6 bases). CDR3 size: 15 residues. From germline, CDR1 is SGHTA and CDR2 FQGTGA. The V end lost 5 bases, the J end lost 4 bases, and 17 bases lay between the germline ends. The CDR3 DNA, read in part, is TGTGCCAGCAGCCGCAGAGAAAGGACAGTCTATGGC. Its protein is CASSRRERTVYG. The full CDR3 protein reads CASSRRERTVYGYTF.

This clone has at least ten counts. The read is 3 residues too short to cover the CDR3 end, so that end is filled in from the germline J gene. The chain carries TRBV20-1 and TRBJ2-7, with D unresolved. Germline V gives CDR1 DFQATT, CDR2 SNEGSKA (reference sequence). The length of the CDR3 is 13 residues. V gave up 6 bases and J gave up 6 bases, with 18 bases separating them. The CDR3 is CSARVTEEREQYF. The DNA read from the CDR3 is TGCAGTGCCCGGGTAACCGAGGAGCGCGAG.

This clone was recorded at least ten times. The CDR3 goes on 3 residues after the read ends, and that part is filled in from the germline J gene. The chain joins TRBV11-2 to TRBJ1-2, with D tentatively TRBD1 (5 bases). The germline V and J ends were trimmed by 5 bases and 1 base, with 14 bases remaining between them. This CDR3 is 15 amino acids long. Germline CDR1 SGHAT, CDR2 FQNNGV. CDR3 region: CASSLSGGLNYGYTF. The CDR3 DNA, read in part, is TGTGCCAGCAGCCTCTCCGGGGGACTTAACTATGGC.

Many counts were recorded for this clone. Read coverage stops 3 residues before the CDR3 terminus; the germline J gene supplies the remainder. The V gene is TRBV20-1, the J gene TRBJ2-7; D call uncertain. The CDR3 covers 11 residues. Between the trimmed V and J ends, which lost 6 bases and 3 bases, there was a span of 9 bases. The germline V gene has CDR1 DFQATT and CDR2 SNEGSKA (reference sequence). The CDR3 DNA, read in part, is TGCAGTGCGGCCAGGAACTACGAG. Its protein product is CSAARNYE. The entire CDR3 sequence reads CSAARNYEQYF.

In this sample, this clone turned up many times. Compared with germline, one end of the junction differs, possibly owing to a read error. The CDR3 end is not reached by the read, which stops 3 residues before it; the germline J gene fills it in. The V call is TRBV29-1, the J call TRBJ2-7; 8 positions agree with TRBD1. The CDR3 contains 14 residues. Germline-derived CDR1 and CDR2 are SQVTM and ANQGSEA. The sequenced part of the CDR3 DNA is TGCAGCGTCGAAGGACAGGGAATACCCTACGAG. Translating gives CSVEGQGIPYE. The entire CDR3 protein is CSVEGQGIPYEQYF.

This clone came up many times. The read finishes 3 residues shy of the CDR3 end, and the germline J gene is used to complete it. This chain connects TRBV4-2 to TRBJ2-6, with TRBD1 identical over 7 bases. Germline V lookup: CDR1 LGHNA, CDR2 YNFKEQ. The CDR3 length is 17 residues. With V trimmed by 3 bases and J by 0 bases, 5 bases remained unmatched. CDR3: CASSQSRDSSGANVLTF. Partial CDR3 DNA: TGTGCCAGCAGCCAGAGCCGGGACAGCTCTGGGGCCAACGTC.

This clone was detected many times. The missing CDR3 end, 3 residues past where the read stops, is filled in from the germline J gene. The chain uses TRBV5-1 and TRBJ2-3; D is uncertain. V shed 3 bases and J shed 2 bases, with 4 bases lying between them. Germline loops: CDR1 SGHRS, CDR2 YFSETQ. The CDR3 runs 12 residues. The CDR3 DNA, read in part, is TGCGCCAGCAGCTCCTACACAGATACG. It translates to CASSSYTDT. From start to end, the CDR3 is CASSSYTDTQYF.

This clone appeared many times. Read data end 3 residues before the CDR3 end; the end is taken from the germline J gene. This rearrangement joins TRBV20-1 to TRBJ2-4; 9 bases align to TRBD2. Germline V gene lookup returns CDR1 DFQATT and CDR2 SNEGSKA (reference sequence). Trimming removed 5 bases from V and 8 bases from J; junction bases left unmatched: 16. The length of the CDR3 is 16 residues. The CDR3 loop reads CSAGDLVDSGSDIQYF. The part of the CDR3 DNA that was read is TGCAGTGCTGGGGATCTGGTGGATAGCGGGAGTGACATT.

This clone was observed many times. The read falls 3 residues short of the CDR3 end, and the missing part is taken from the germline J gene. J is TRBJ2-5 and V is TRBV7-8; 7 nucleotides match TRBD1. The CDR3 has 14 residues. Germline CDR1 and CDR2: SGHVS and FQNEAQ. V lost 1 base to trimming and J lost 4 bases; unmatched junction nucleotides: 3. The CDR3 DNA, read in part, is TGTGCCAGCAGCTTAGTTCCAGGGGGAGAGACC. Protein product: CASSLVPGGET. The complete CDR3 protein is CASSLVPGGETQYF. Full variable domain (missing parts from reference TRBV7-8 and TRBJ2-5): GAGVSQSPRYKVAKRGQDVALRCDPISGHVSLFWYQQALGQGPEFLTYFQNEAQLDKSGLPSDRFFAERPEGSVSTLKIQRTQQEDSAVYLCASSLVPGGETQYFGPGTRLLVL.

This clone was seen ten or more times. Sequencing ends 3 residues short of the CDR3 end; the germline J gene provides the rest. The genes are TRBV2 and TRBJ1-2; 7 bases fit TRBD1. V trimming: 6 bases; J trimming: 3 bases; junction bases outside the gene matches: 4. CDR1 is SNHLY, CDR2 FYNNEI, per germline. CDR3 length: 13 amino acids. The CDR3 is CASRAGTDYGYTF. CDR3 DNA, as far as it was read: TGTGCCAGCAGAGCCGGGACAGACTATGGC.

The sample holds many counts of this clone. The observed sequence ends 3 residues before the CDR3 terminus, with the missing tail filled in from the germline J gene. The chain is built from TRBV4-1 and TRBJ2-7, with D hard to call. Germline values: CDR1 MGHRA, CDR2 YSYEKL. The V end was cut by 2 bases, the J end by 2 bases, with 13 bases between. This CDR3 has 15 residues. CDR3 DNA, as far as it was read: TGCGCCAGCAGCCAACAGGATTCTCCTACCTACGAG. Protein: CASSQQDSPTYE. The CDR3 as a whole reads CASSQQDSPTYEQYF.

This clone was counted many times. The CDR3 end lies 3 residues beyond the end of the read and is filled in from the germline J gene. This chain uses TRBV7-9 with TRBJ2-7, with TRBD2 matching 7 bases. The V segment lost 7 bases and the J segment 3 bases; nucleotides outside the gene matches: 12. The CDR3 length is 15 residues. Germline CDR1 is SEHNR and CDR2 is FQNEAQ (reference sequence). CDR3 loop: CASTGLAGVIYEQYF. CDR3 DNA, as far as it was read: TGTGCCAGCACCGGACTGGCGGGAGTTATCTACGAG.

This clone was counted at least ten times. The read stops 3 residues short of the end of the CDR3; the missing end is completed from the germline J gene. The chain is built from TRBV4-1 and TRBJ1-1; TRBD1 is a possible D gene (5 bases). V shed 1 base and J shed 1 base, with 7 bases lying between them. Germline V gives CDR1 MGHRA, CDR2 YSYEKL. CDR3 length: 14 residues. CDR3 residues: CASSQATGNTEAFF. The sequenced part of the CDR3 DNA is TGCGCCAGCAGCCAAGCAACAGGGAACACTGAA.